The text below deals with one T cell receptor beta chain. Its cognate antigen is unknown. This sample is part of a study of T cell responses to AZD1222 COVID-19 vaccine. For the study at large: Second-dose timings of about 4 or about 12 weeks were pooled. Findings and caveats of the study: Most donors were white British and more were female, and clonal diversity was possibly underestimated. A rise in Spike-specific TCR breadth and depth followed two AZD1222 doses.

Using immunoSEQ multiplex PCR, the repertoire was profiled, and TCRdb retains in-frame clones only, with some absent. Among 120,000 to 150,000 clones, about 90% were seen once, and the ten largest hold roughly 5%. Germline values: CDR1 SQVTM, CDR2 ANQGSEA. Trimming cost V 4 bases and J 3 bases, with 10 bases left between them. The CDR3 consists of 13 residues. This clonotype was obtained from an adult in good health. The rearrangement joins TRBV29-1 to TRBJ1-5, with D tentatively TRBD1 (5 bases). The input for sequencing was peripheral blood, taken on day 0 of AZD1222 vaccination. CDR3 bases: TGCAGCGTTGGGGGGGTTAACAATCAGCCCCAGCATTTT. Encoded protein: CSVGGVNNQPQHF.